This T cell receptor (beta chain) was documented in a study of cytomegalovirus exposure and HLA in healthy donors (dated by TCRdb to 2016 to 2017). Study-wide context: An earlier analysis of 550 to 700 of the donors reported 250 to 350 Gb of sequence data and roughly 110 million unique TCR beta sequences from roughly 200 million T cells. Along with the approximately 700-subject first cohort, a separate validation cohort of over a hundred different subjects was used. Donor age, sex, ethnicity and CMV serostatus were compiled together with the repertoire data. In a later analysis, previously published TCR beta repertoires from 670 or so donors were re-analyzed and high-resolution HLA genotyping was added so that TCR occurrence patterns could be studied. The study used immunosequencing to profile the T cell repertoires of under 700 subjects and linked those repertoires to cytomegalovirus serostatus. Among the roughly 430 genotyped donors, under 90% belonged to the genetic ancestry cluster associated with self-reported Caucasian donors. In the later analysis, no new phenotypic data were used to find candidate immune exposures; instead, reliance was placed on TCR beta sequences and their occurrence across donors. All discovery cohort repertoires had been generated using a single sequencing platform. An earlier analysis of roughly 580 of the donors used high-throughput TCR beta sequencing to judge whether each TCR beta V gene segment behaved as functional or pseudogenic. The aim of the study was to test whether cataloging public T cell receptors could identify signatures of past pathogen exposure. The number of donors typed differed by locus, with about 629-630 for A, B, C, DRB1 and DQB1, more than 500 for DQA1, 600 to 610 for DPA1, and around 460 for DPB1. A later genetic analysis used genome-wide SNP genotypes for about 60% of the roughly 700 donors, treating that subset as a discovery cohort. A handful of DR-DQ haplotypes were handled as single units for association and clustering because linkage in the cohort was strong. HLA typing covered class I and class II loci at four-digit resolution. High-throughput TCR immunosequencing, statistical association of individual TCRs with disease status, and machine learning were combined to predict cytomegalovirus infection status. Among a few hundred genotyped donors of the cohort, an average of about 240,000 unique TCR beta nucleotide sequences were sequenced per donor, roughly 20% of them non-productive. An early release that covered about 600 HLA-typed donors contained around 300 gigabases of sequencing data and 85 million to 100 million unique TCR sequences.

The method behind the library was the immunoSEQ multiplex PCR assay. For the multiplex PCR, a mixture combining 60 forward primers for TCR Vbeta segments and 13 reverse primers for TCR Jbeta segments was used. The CDR3 region of rearranged TCR beta genes was amplified from genomic DNA by a multiplex PCR assay. The Illumina HiSeq System was used to sequence the amplified TCR beta libraries as 87-base-pair reads. The paper's data handling went like this. A later analysis counted 75 million to 100 million unique TCR beta chains across the 550 to 700 repertoires, and some 11 million of these chains were shared by at least two donors. Raw reads were error-corrected and collapsed into unique sequences by a nearest-neighbor algorithm in which closely related sequences were merged to remove PCR and sequencing errors. V, D and J gene segments were assigned by aligning CDR3 sequences to IMGT reference sequences. For a sequence to be retained, a match of at least six nucleotides to both a V gene segment and a J gene segment was required. A rearrangement was called productive if the CDR3 had no stop codons and remained in frame with V and J, and every other rearrangement was called non-productive. CDR3 was defined by IMGT convention, running from the second conserved V-encoded cysteine to the conserved J-encoded phenylalanine. The earlier analysis of some 550 of the donors excluded any sequence lacking an unambiguous match to a single V gene segment. In an earlier analysis of roughly 500 of the donors, V segments were called functional above 56.7% productive rearrangements and were called segregating when the between-donor standard deviation exceeded 5%. A statistical classification framework was built for diagnosing cytomegalovirus status from the catalog of TCR beta chain sequences. In a later analysis, V and J genes were assigned by comparing TCR nucleotide sequences against IMGT/GENE-DB human TR gene sequences. In a later analysis, CDR3 sequences and most-parsimonious VDJ recombination scenarios were assigned using the TCRdist pipeline. In a later analysis, every TCR beta chain was defined by the combination of its CDR3 amino acid sequence and its V-gene family, and reads without a unique V-gene family were dropped. As a way to deal with suspected cross-contamination and a sequencing artifact, a later analysis dropped hundreds of nucleotide sequences that were highly shared and had low generation probability. A later analysis calculated a clonal expansion index for each public chain from normalized within-repertoire ranks of inferred template counts. In a later analysis, generation probabilities were computed using a VDJ recombination model fitted to out-of-frame rearrangements, and the results were checked against IGoR. In a later analysis, hypergeometric tests were used to score TCR-TCR, TCR-HLA and TCR-CMV co-occurrence, with a repertoire-size bias correction applied to TCR pairs. To estimate false discovery rates, a later analysis permuted the HLA or CMV assignments 20 times. In a later analysis, co-occurring TCRs were grouped using DBSCAN, with TCRdist sequence similarity added in when clustering inside HLA-allele-positive subsets. Repertoires with fewer than 30,000 or more than 120,000 public chains, plus five repertoires with anomalous nucleotide sharing, were excluded from co-occurrence clustering. TCRdb retrieved this table from immuneACCESS and kept in-frame rearrangements only. Not all clones are present; in checked studies, unresolved V genes account for under half, and no reason is known for the remainder. From that table come the V and J calls and clone size; the DNA was used to work out D and trimming. This sample lists roughly 80,000 clones; approximately 67% were detected once. More than 3.5% of the sample belongs to the ten largest clones.

To note about this clone: Its antigen is not yet known. No quality values exist for individual bases; no much larger clone is one base distant.

The cohort consisted of some 670 healthy bone marrow donors. All cohort members were sampled while nominally healthy, although unrecorded immune exposures were likely present. The donor tested CMV seropositive and was one of the 289 seropositive cohort members. Every donor gave a peripheral blood sample, and the peripheral blood mononuclear cells from that sample were used for TCR beta sequencing. The Qiagen DNeasy Blood Extraction Kit was used to extract genomic DNA from the blood cell samples. Study-wide conclusions, independent of this receptor: In vitro tests confirmed that a few of the cytomegalovirus-associated TCR beta chains recognize cytomegalovirus antigens. HLA typing was unavailable for some donors at each locus, so association tests used only the typed subset. A later analysis found that HLA-associated TCR beta chains were more clonally expanded and had lower generation probabilities than equally common non-associated chains. According to a later analysis, most CMV-associated TCR beta chains appeared to be HLA-restricted, and the HLA associations seemed to be driven largely by CMV exposure. Linkage disequilibrium might explain the correlated functional status among segregating V segments, but an unknown experimental factor could not be excluded. According to a later genetic analysis, donors in an Asian-associated ancestry cluster had fewer N-insertions in productive TCRs than the approximately 630-donor mean. Some 16 rarely observed V segments, including chromosome 9 orphons, were excluded from the earlier analysis of several hundred of the donors because counts were too low. Specific HLA alleles were associated with some 15,000 TCR beta sequences at a false discovery rate of 0.05 in a later analysis. The authors suggested that the approach could potentially be extended to other disease states and immunological phenotypes. According to a later analysis, TCR association rates differed among HLA loci, with DRB1 alleles showing the most associated TCRs and HLA-C alleles showing the fewest. A later genetic analysis associated a missense DCLRE1C variant with V-gene and J-gene trimming of TCR beta chains, and an independent cohort replicated the association. Most TCR sequences were observed very rarely across donors, whereas some public TCRs were present in many individuals. A further reported finding was that TCR beta sequences accurately predicted the HLA-A and HLA-B alleles for most subjects in the first cohort. Sequencing depth was assumed to be roughly uniform across donors in the presence/absence analyses, though that assumption may not hold. A group of highly shared sequence variants was considered likely to be a technical artifact of the sequencing pipeline. The classifier was reported to diagnose cytomegalovirus status with high specificity and sensitivity in both the original and validation cohorts. The study listed approximately 160 TCR beta chains as associated with cytomegalovirus. Only TCR beta chains were sequenced in this cohort, and the absence of alpha or paired-chain data limited detectable features. Broadly in line with IMGT annotations, most TCR beta V segments showed up in productive rearrangements about 90% or about 30% of the time in an earlier analysis of roughly 590 of the donors. When HLA alleles, especially DR and DQ, strongly co-occurred, TCR associations were difficult to assign to individual alleles. CMV serostatus was the only immune exposure information available for the cohort. Some IMGT-functional V segments, including TRBV6-2 and TRBV6-3, could not be told apart with the 87-base-pair reads, so those segments were excluded. In a later analysis, several top co-occurrence clusters were reported to appear linked to parvovirus B19, influenza, CMV and Epstein-Barr virus.

The cysteine opens and the phenylalanine closes a CDR3 of 18 amino acids. The only DNA kept is the CDR3, 54 bases in frame from the first base. Taken from the germline V gene (reference sequence), the CDR1 and CDR2 loops are GTSNPN and SVGIG. Germline trimming amounts to 0 bases on V and 6 bases on J, with 7 as the count of junction bases outside the gene matches. The sequenced sample consisted of PBMCs. The rearrangement combines TRBV30 with TRBJ2-2; 16 of the junction bases match TRBD2. This TCR came from a male donor in good health and CMV-seropositive. At the DNA level, the sequence is TGTGCCTGGAGTGTACTGGGACTAGCGGGGGGGCAAGCCGGGGAGCTGTTTTTT. The resulting protein is CAWSVLGLAGGQAGELFF. The full variable domain, with segments outside the CDR3 supplied by the reference TRBV30 and TRBJ2-2 proteins, appears as SQTIHQWPATLVQPVGSPLSLECTVEGTSNPNLYWYRQAAGRGLQLLFYSVGIGQISSEVPQNLSASRPQDRQFILSSKKLLLSDSGFYLCAWSVLGLAGGQAGELFFGEGSRLTVL.